This T cell receptor beta chain was observed in a study of blood T cell repertoires in COVID-19. As for the study in general: Samples of COVID-19 (acute and convalescent) were obtained from the United States, Italy and Spain. Nucleic acid was either cDNA or gDNA, and it came from T cells, B-cell-depleted T cells, or PBMCs.

This CDR3 contains 17 residues. Per germline, CDR1 LGHNA and CDR2 YNFKEQ. Unmatched junction bases numbered 12, after V lost 4 bases and J lost 5 bases. The protocol was immunoSEQ multiplex PCR, while the TCRdb copy is restricted to in-frame clones and leaves out a portion. The table shows 140,000 to 150,000 clones, with around 80% occurring only once. The clonotype was recovered from a woman in her 50s who had recovered from COVID-19. Sequencing input: PBMCs or T cells enriched from blood (not recorded which). The rearrangement links TRBV4-2 to TRBJ2-3, with TRBD2 matching 10 bases. CDR3 sequence: CASSPQGSGGVQDTQYF. Here the CDR3 DNA reads TGTGCCAGCAGCCCCCAGGGGAGCGGGGGGGTTCAAGATACGCAGTATTTT.